Listed below are T cell receptor beta chains from one sample, sequenced in a study of shared clonotypes between healthy human individuals. The method was immunoSEQ multiplex PCR; TCRdb's version includes in-frame clones alone and lacks a portion of them. The table includes 1.6 million or so clones, 95% to 97% detected once. The sequenced material came from naive CD4+ T cells sorted from blood. These receptor sequences come from a man aged 25-45 years in good health. Both conserved end residues are part of each CDR3. A D gene is named only where the DNA matches it firmly. Expanded clones are given a class, and other clones once, few, many or no size at all.

clone size	D gene	V gene	J gene	CDR3 DNA	CDR3 protein
-	-	TRBV6-5	TRBJ2-2	TGTGCCACCGCCCTCTTGACAACCGGGGAGCTGTTTTTT	CATALLTTGELFF
-	-	TRBV5-1	TRBJ1-3	TGCGCCAGCAGCTTGGTCCCGACCTCTGGAAACACCATATATTTT	CASSLVPTSGNTIYF
-	TRBD1	TRBV5-3	TRBJ2-7	TGTGCCAGAAGTCGAATACCCAGGGGGCTCCTGCGGGAGCAGTACTTC	CARSRIPRGLLREQYF
-	-	TRBV19	TRBJ2-1	TGTGCCAGTAGTGCGGGTCTCTTGAGGTTCTTC	CASSAGLLRFF
-	TRBD1	TRBV7-6	TRBJ1-4	TGTGCCAGCAGCATCCTATCGGGACAGGGAAGATTTGGTCAAGAAAAACTGTTTTTT	CASSILSGQGRFGQEKLFF
once	TRBD1	TRBV4-1	TRBJ2-1	TGCGCCAGCAGCCACCCAACCTCGGGACAGGGACAGCAGCAGTTCTTC	CASSHPTSGQGQQQFF
once	-	TRBV28	TRBJ1-5	TGTGCCAGCAGTTTATTAGGGGAAAATCAGCCCCAGCATTTT	CASSLLGENQPQHF
-	TRBD2	TRBV27	TRBJ2-1	TGTGCCAGCAGTCTAGGACTAGCGGGAAGCAATGAGCAGTTCTTC	CASSLGLAGSNEQFF
-	-	TRBV28	TRBJ2-7	TGTGCCAGCAGTTTGGGCATCTACGAGCAGTACTTC	CASSLGIYEQYF
-	-	TRBV7-9	TRBJ1-1	TGTGCCAGCAGCTTGGAGCAGGGGCCCATGAACACTGAAGCTTTCTTT	CASSLEQGPMNTEAFF
-	-	TRBV7-8	TRBJ1-5	TGTGCCAGCAGCTTACTATCTTTAGCAGGGTCGGTTCAGCCCCAGCATTTT	CASSLLSLAGSVQPQHF
-	TRBD2	TRBV2	TRBJ2-5	TGTGCCAGCAGTTATAGCCGGGAGGTAAAGACCCAGTACTTC	CASSYSREVKTQYF
-	TRBD2	TRBV11-2	TRBJ2-3	TGTGCCAGCAGCCCCACCACTAGCCGCTTAGCGGGAGGGCCGTATTTT	CASSPTTSRLAGGPYF
-	-	TRBV7-8	TRBJ2-3	TGTGCCAGCAGCTTATTAGACGGGAGCAGTACGCAGTATTTT	CASSLLDGSSTQYF
-	-	TRBV28	TRBJ2-5	TGTGCCAGCAGTTTTTTGTCGGGAGAGACCCAGTACTTC	CASSFLSGETQYF
-	-	TRBV28	TRBJ1-4	TGTGCCACCGAGACTTACGGGGATCAAAAACTGTTTTTT	CATETYGDQKLFF